This T cell receptor (beta chain) is drawn from a study of CD8+ T cells in alopecia areata. This CDR3 has 14 residues. The V gene's germline CDR1 is PRHDT and CDR2 FYEKMQ (reference sequence). The V end lost 3 bases, the J end lost 5 bases, and 13 bases lay between the germline ends. cDNA serving as the sequencing template came from extracted, reverse transcribed RNA. Clones were sequenced by immunoSEQ multiplex PCR, and TCRdb holds only the in-frame ones, with some missing. Of around 140,000 clones listed, roughly 50% are singletons. Treatment: oral pan-JAK inhibitor, 5-10 mg twice daily. The gene calls are TRBV13 and TRBJ1-2; possible D gene TRBD1, 6 bases. The sequenced sample was CD8+ T cells sorted from blood, obtained at week 4, from a patient treated with tofacitinib. The source is a human donor with alopecia areata. The CDR3 DNA reads as TGTGCCAGCAGCTTGGGGACAAACCGTTATGGCTACACCTTC. It specifies CASSLGTNRYGYTF.